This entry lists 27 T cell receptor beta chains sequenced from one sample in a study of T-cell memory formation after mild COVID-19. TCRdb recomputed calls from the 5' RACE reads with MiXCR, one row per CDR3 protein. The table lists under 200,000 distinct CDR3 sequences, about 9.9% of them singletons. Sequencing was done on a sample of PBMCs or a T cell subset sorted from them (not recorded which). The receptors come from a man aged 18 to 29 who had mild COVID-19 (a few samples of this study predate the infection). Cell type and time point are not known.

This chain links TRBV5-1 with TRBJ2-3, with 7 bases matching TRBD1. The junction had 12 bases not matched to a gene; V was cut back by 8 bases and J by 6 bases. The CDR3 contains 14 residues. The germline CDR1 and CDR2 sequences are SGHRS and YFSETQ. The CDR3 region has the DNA TGCGCCAGTACGAGGGGGCTAGGCGGGGATACGCAGTATTTT. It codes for CASTRGLGGDTQYF.

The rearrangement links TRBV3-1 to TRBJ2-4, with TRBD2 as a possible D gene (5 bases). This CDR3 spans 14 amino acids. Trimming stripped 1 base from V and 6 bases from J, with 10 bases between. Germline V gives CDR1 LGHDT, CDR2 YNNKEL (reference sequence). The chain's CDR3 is CASSQADGLNIQYF. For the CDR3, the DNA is TGTGCCAGCAGCCAAGCTGATGGACTAAACATTCAGTACTTC.

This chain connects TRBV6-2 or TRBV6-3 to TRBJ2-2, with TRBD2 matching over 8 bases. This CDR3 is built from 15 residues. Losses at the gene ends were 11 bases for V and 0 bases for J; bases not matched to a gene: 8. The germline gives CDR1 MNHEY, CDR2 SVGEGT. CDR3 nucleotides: TGTGCCGTTTCGAGCGGGGGAGCGAACACCGGGGAGCTGTTTTTT. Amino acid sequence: CAVSSGGANTGELFF.

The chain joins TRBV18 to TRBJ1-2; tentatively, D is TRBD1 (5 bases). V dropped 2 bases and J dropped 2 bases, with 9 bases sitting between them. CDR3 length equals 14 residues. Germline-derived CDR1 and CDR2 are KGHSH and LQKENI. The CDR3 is CASSPMGGNYGYTF. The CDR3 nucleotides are TGTGCCAGCTCACCAATGGGGGGAAACTATGGCTACACCTTC.

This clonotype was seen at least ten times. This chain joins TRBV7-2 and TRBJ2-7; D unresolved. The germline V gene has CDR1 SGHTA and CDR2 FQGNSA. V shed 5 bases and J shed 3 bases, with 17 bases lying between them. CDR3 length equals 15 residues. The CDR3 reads CASSRDSVVLYEQYF. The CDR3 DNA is TGTGCCAGCAGCCGCGACTCGGTAGTCCTCTACGAGCAGTACTTC.

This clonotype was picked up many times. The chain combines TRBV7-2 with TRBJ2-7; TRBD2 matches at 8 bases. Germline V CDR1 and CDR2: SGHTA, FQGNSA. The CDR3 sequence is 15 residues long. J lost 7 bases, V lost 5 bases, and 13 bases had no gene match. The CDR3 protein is CASSVTGGAAREQYF. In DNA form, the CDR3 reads TGTGCCAGCAGCGTAACGGGGGGGGCTGCCCGGGAGCAGTACTTC.

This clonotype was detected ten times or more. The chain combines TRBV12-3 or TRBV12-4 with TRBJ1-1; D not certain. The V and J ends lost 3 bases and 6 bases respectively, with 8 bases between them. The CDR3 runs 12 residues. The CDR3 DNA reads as TGTGCCAGCAGTTTCAGTCAGGCTGAAGCTTTCTTT. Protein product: CASSFSQAEAFF.

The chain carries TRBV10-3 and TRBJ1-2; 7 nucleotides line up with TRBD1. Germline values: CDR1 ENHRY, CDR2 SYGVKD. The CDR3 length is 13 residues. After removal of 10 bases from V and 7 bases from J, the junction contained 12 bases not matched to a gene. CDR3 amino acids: CATGQSREGGYTF. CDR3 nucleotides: TGTGCCACGGGACAGTCTCGGGAGGGTGGCTACACCTTC.

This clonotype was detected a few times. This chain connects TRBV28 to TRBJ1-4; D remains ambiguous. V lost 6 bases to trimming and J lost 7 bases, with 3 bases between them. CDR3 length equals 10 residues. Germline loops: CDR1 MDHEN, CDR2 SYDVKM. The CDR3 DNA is TGTGCCAGCAGATCTGAAAAACTGTTTTTT. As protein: CASRSEKLFF.

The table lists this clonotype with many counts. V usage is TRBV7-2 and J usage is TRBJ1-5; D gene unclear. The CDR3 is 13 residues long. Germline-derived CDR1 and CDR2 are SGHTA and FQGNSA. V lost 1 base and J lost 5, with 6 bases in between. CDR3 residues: CASSLGEDQPQHF. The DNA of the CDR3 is TGTGCCAGCAGCTTAGGTGAAGATCAGCCCCAGCATTTT.

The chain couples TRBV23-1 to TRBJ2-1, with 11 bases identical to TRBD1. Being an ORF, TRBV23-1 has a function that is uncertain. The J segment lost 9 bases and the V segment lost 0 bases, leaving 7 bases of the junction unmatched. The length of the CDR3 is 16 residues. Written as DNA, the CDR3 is TGCGCCAGCAGTCAATCCGGACAGGGGGCGTTTGGTGAGCAGTTCTTC. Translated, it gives CASSQSGQGAFGEQFF.

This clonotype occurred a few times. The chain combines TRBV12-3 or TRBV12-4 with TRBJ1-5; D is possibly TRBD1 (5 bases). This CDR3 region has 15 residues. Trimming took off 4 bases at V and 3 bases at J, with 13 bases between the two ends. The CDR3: CASSSFSGTNQPQHF. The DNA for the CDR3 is TGTGCCAGCAGTTCCTTCTCAGGGACCAATCAGCCCCAGCATTTT.

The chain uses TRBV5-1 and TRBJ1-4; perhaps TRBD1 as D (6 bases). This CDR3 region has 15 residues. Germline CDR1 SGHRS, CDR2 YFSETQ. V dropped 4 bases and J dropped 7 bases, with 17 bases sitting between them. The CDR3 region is CASSGWGPGAEKLFF. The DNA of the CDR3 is TGCGCCAGCAGCGGCTGGGGGCCGGGGGCTGAAAAACTGTTTTTT.

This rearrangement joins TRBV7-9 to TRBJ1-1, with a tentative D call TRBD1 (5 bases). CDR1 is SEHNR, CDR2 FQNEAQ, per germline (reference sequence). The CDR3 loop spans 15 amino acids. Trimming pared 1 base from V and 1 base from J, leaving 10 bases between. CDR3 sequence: CASSLGKGTNTEAFF. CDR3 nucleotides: TGTGCCAGCAGCTTAGGGAAGGGGACGAACACTGAAGCTTTCTTT.

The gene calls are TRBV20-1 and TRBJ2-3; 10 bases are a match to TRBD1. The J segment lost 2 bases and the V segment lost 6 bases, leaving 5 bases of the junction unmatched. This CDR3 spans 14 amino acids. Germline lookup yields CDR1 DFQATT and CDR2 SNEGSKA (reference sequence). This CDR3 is CSALGQGVTDTQYF. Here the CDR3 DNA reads TGCAGTGCCCTCGGACAGGGGGTCACAGATACGCAGTATTTT.

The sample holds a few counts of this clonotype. The CDR3 nucleotides are TGCGCCAGCAGCCAAGGAGCGGGGAAAGCTATCTACAATGAGCAGTTCTTC. Translation: CASSQGAGKAIYNEQFF. This chain connects TRBV4-1 to TRBJ2-1; 7 bases align to TRBD2. This CDR3 region has 17 residues. Germline V gives CDR1 MGHRA, CDR2 YSYEKL. The V and J ends lost 1 base and 3 bases, in that order; junction bases with no gene match: 9.

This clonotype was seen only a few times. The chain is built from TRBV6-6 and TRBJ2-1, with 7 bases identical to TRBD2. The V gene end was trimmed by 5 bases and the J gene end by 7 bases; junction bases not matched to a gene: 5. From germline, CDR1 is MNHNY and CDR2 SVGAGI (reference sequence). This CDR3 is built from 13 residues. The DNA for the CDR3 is TGTGCCAGCAGTACCCGGGAGGCAAATGAGCAGTTCTTC. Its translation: CASSTREANEQFF.

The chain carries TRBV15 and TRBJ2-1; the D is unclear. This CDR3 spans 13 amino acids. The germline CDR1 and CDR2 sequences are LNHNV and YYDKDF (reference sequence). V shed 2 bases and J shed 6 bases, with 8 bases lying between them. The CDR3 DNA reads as TGTGCCACCAGCAGACAGAGACGCAATGAGCAGTTCTTC. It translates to CATSRQRRNEQFF.

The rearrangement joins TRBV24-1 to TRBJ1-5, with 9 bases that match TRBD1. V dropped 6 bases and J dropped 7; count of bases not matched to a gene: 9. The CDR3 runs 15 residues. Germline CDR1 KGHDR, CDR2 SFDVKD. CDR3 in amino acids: CATSSGTGIWQPQHF. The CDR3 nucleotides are TGTGCCACCAGTTCGGGGACAGGGATTTGGCAGCCCCAGCATTTT.

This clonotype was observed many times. The CDR3 sequence is CASRPTGRGQPQHF. The CDR3 DNA reads as TGTGCCAGCAGACCAACAGGCCGAGGGCAGCCCCAGCATTTT. V and J are TRBV7-3 and TRBJ1-5, with TRBD1 as a possible D gene (5 bases). The CDR3 is 14 residues long. From germline, CDR1 is SGHTA and CDR2 FQGTGA. Trimming shortened V by 6 bases and J by 7 bases, and 16 bases separated the two germline ends. Using reference TRBV7-3 and TRBJ1-5 for the parts outside the CDR3, the full variable domain is GAGVSQTPSNKVTEKGKYVELRCDPISGHTALYWYRQSLGQGPEFLIYFQGTGAADDSGLPNDRFFAVRPEGSVSTLKIQRTERGDSAVYLCASRPTGRGQPQHFGDGTRLSIL.

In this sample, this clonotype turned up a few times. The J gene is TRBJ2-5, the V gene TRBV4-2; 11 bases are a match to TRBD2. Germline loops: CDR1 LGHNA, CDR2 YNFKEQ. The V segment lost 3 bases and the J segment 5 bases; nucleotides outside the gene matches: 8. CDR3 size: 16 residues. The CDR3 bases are TGTGCCAGCAGCCATGTTAGCGGGGGGGCGGAGGAGACCCAGTACTTC. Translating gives CASSHVSGGAEETQYF.

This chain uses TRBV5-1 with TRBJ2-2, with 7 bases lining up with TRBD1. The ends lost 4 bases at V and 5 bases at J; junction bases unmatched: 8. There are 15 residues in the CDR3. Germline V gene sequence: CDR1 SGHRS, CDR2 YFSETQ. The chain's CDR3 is CASSPDRASTGELFF. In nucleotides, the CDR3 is TGCGCCAGCAGCCCCGACAGGGCTAGTACCGGGGAGCTGTTTTTT.

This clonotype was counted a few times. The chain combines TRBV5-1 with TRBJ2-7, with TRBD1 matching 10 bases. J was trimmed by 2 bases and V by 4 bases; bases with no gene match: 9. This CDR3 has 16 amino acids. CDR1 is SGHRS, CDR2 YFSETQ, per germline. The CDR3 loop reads CASSTFRTGGTYEQYF. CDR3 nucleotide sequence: TGCGCCAGCAGCACTTTCCGGACAGGGGGAACCTACGAGCAGTACTTC.

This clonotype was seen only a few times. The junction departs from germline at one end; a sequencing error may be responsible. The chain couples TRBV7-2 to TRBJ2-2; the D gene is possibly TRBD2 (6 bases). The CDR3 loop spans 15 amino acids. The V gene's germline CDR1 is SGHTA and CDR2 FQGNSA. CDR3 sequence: CANGPASVNSGELFF. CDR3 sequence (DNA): TGTGCCAACGGACCGGCTAGCGTAAACAGCGGGGAGCTGTTTTTT.

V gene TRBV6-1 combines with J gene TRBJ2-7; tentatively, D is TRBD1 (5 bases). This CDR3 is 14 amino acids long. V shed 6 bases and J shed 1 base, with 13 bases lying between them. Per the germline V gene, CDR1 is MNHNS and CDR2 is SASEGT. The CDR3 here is CASSYRSPSYEQYV. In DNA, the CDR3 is TGTGCCAGCAGCTACAGGAGTCCATCCTACGAGCAGTACGTC.

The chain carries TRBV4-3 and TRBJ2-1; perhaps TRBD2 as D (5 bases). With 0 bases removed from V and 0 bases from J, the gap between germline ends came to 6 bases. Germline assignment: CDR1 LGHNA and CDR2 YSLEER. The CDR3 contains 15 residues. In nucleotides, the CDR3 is TGCGCCAGCAGCCAAGATCGGGGCTCCTACAATGAGCAGTTCTTC. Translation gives CASSQDRGSYNEQFF.

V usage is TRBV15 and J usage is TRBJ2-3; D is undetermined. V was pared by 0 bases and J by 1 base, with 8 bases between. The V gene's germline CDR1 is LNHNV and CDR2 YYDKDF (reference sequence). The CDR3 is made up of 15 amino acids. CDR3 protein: CATSRDLVRTDTQYF. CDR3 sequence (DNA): TGTGCCACCAGCAGAGATTTGGTTCGCACAGATACGCAGTATTTT. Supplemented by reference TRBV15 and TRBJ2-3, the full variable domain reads DAMVIQNPRYQVTQFGKPVTLSCSQTLNHNVMYWYQQKSSQAPKLLFHYYDKDFNNEADTPDNFQSRRPNTSFCFLDIRSPGLGDTAMYLCATSRDLVRTDTQYFGPGTRLTVL.